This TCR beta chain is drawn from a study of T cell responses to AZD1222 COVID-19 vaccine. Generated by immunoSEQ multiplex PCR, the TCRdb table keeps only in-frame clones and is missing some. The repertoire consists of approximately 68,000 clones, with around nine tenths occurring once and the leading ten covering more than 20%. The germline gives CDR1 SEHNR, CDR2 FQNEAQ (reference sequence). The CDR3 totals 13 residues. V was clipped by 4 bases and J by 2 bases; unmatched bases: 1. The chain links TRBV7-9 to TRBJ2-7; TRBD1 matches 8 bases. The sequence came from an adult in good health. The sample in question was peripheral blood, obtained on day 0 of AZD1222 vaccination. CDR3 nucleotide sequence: TGTGCCAGCAGCTGGGGACAGGCCTACGAGCAGTACTTC. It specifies CASSWGQAYEQYF.